This is a list of T cell receptor beta chains from one sample in a study of blood T cell repertoires in COVID-19. TCRdb's table, derived via immunoSEQ multiplex PCR, lists solely in-frame clones and lacks some. The sample yields 300,000 to 400,000 clones, approximately 88% seen once. The specimen sequenced was PBMCs or T cells enriched from blood (not recorded which). These TCRs come from a man aged 25 to 40 who had recovered from COVID-19. CDR3s include the opening cysteine and the closing phenylalanine or tryptophan. D genes are given only for firm matches. Some rows have no size entry. The others give once, few or many, or a class for an expanded clone.

v_gene: TRBV2; j_gene: TRBJ1-1; d_gene: TRBD1; abundance: -; CDR3aa: CASRRQGTEAFF; CDR3nt: TGTGCCAGCAGACGACAGGGCACTGAAGCTTTCTTT
v_gene: TRBV5-6; j_gene: TRBJ1-5; d_gene: -; abundance: -; CDR3aa: CASSIGGGPQHF; CDR3nt: TGTGCCAGCAGCATAGGGGGGGGGCCCCAGCATTTT
v_gene: TRBV3-1/TRBV3-2; j_gene: TRBJ2-1; d_gene: -; abundance: -; CDR3aa: CASSHGSYNEQFF; CDR3nt: TGTGCCAGCAGCCACGGGTCCTACAATGAGCAGTTCTTC
v_gene: TRBV15; j_gene: TRBJ2-3; d_gene: -; abundance: -; CDR3aa: CATSRVGSPQYF; CDR3nt: TGTGCCACCAGCAGAGTGGGGAGTCCGCAGTATTTT
v_gene: TRBV19; j_gene: TRBJ2-1; d_gene: TRBD2; abundance: -; CDR3aa: CASSMSGGPYNEQFF; CDR3nt: TGTGCCAGTAGTATGAGCGGGGGGCCCTACAATGAGCAGTTCTTC
v_gene: TRBV5-1; j_gene: TRBJ2-3; d_gene: -; abundance: -; CDR3aa: CASSPIGLIGGTDTQYF; CDR3nt: TGCGCCAGCAGCCCTATCGGTTTGATCGGGGGCACAGATACGCAGTATTTT
v_gene: TRBV28; j_gene: TRBJ1-5; d_gene: -; abundance: -; CDR3aa: CASSVSGGANQPQHF; CDR3nt: TGTGCCAGCAGCGTGTCGGGGGGGGCCAATCAGCCCCAGCATTTT
v_gene: TRBV29-1; j_gene: TRBJ2-2; d_gene: TRBD1; abundance: -; CDR3aa: CSVERDRENTGELFF; CDR3nt: TGCAGCGTTGAAAGGGACAGGGAAAACACCGGGGAGCTGTTTTTT
v_gene: TRBV5-6; j_gene: TRBJ1-6; d_gene: -; abundance: -; CDR3aa: CASSLEGWEDSPLHF; CDR3nt: TGTGCCAGCAGCTTGGAGGGGTGGGAGGATTCACCCCTCCACTTT
v_gene: TRBV7-6; j_gene: TRBJ2-7; d_gene: TRBD1; abundance: -; CDR3aa: CASSLGTGGREQYF; CDR3nt: TGTGCCAGCAGCCTCGGGACAGGGGGGAGAGAGCAGTACTTC
v_gene: TRBV6-1; j_gene: TRBJ1-5; d_gene: -; abundance: -; CDR3aa: CASSEPGTSNQPQHF; CDR3nt: TGTGCCAGCAGTGAACCCGGGACAAGTAATCAGCCCCAGCATTTT
v_gene: TRBV6-2/TRBV6-3; j_gene: TRBJ1-5; d_gene: -; abundance: -; CDR3aa: CASSRWTGNQPQHF; CDR3nt: TGTGCCAGCAGTCGATGGACAGGCAATCAGCCCCAGCATTTT
v_gene: TRBV18; j_gene: TRBJ2-1; d_gene: -; abundance: -; CDR3aa: CASSRLGYYNEQFF; CDR3nt: TGTGCCAGCTCACGACTAGGTTACTACAATGAGCAGTTCTTC
v_gene: TRBV28; j_gene: TRBJ1-5; d_gene: -; abundance: -; CDR3aa: CASSPLNFREEGQPQHF; CDR3nt: TGTGCCAGCAGTCCCCTTAATTTTCGGGAGGAAGGGCAGCCCCAGCATTTT
v_gene: TRBV2; j_gene: TRBJ1-2; d_gene: -; abundance: once; CDR3aa: CASRGDIYGYTF; CDR3nt: TGTGCCAGCAGGGGGGACATTTATGGCTACACCTTC
v_gene: TRBV5-4; j_gene: TRBJ1-1; d_gene: -; abundance: -; CDR3aa: CASRAGGFDTEAFF; CDR3nt: TGTGCCAGCAGGGCTGGCGGGTTTGACACTGAAGCTTTCTTT
v_gene: TRBV18; j_gene: TRBJ2-1; d_gene: -; abundance: -; CDR3aa: CASSPGRGSYNEQFF; CDR3nt: TGTGCCAGCTCACCAGGGCGGGGCTCCTACAATGAGCAGTTCTTC
v_gene: TRBV6-5; j_gene: TRBJ2-3; d_gene: TRBD2; abundance: -; CDR3aa: CASSTSGGASDTQYF; CDR3nt: TGTGCCAGCAGCACTAGCGGGGGGGCCTCAGATACGCAGTATTTT
v_gene: TRBV27; j_gene: TRBJ1-5; d_gene: -; abundance: -; CDR3aa: CASSPPGTHSNQPQHF; CDR3nt: TGTGCCAGCAGTCCCCCCGGGACACATAGCAATCAGCCCCAGCATTTT
v_gene: TRBV29-1; j_gene: TRBJ2-7; d_gene: -; abundance: -; CDR3aa: CSVAQGVYEQYF; CDR3nt: TGCAGCGTCGCCCAGGGTGTCTACGAGCAGTACTTC
v_gene: TRBV30; j_gene: TRBJ1-6; d_gene: -; abundance: -; CDR3aa: CAWSVNSHSPLHF; CDR3nt: TGTGCCTGGAGTGTAAACAGCCACTCACCCCTCCACTTT
v_gene: TRBV1; j_gene: TRBJ2-7; d_gene: -; abundance: -; CDR3aa: CTSSHWPNHYEQYF; CDR3nt: TGCACCAGCAGCCATTGGCCGAATCACTACGAGCAGTACTTC
v_gene: TRBV28; j_gene: TRBJ1-5; d_gene: TRBD1; abundance: -; CDR3aa: CASSAGTAYQPQHF; CDR3nt: TGTGCCAGCAGTGCCGGGACAGCTTATCAGCCCCAGCATTTT
v_gene: TRBV11-2; j_gene: TRBJ1-1; d_gene: -; abundance: -; CDR3aa: CASSPRAGANEAFF; CDR3nt: TGTGCCAGCAGCCCTAGGGCGGGGGCTAATGAAGCTTTCTTT
v_gene: TRBV9; j_gene: TRBJ2-7; d_gene: TRBD1; abundance: once; CDR3aa: CASSQGAGAGGHEQYF; CDR3nt: TGTGCCAGCAGCCAGGGGGCCGGGGCAGGGGGCCACGAGCAGTACTTC
v_gene: TRBV18; j_gene: TRBJ2-1; d_gene: -; abundance: -; CDR3aa: CASSPGGYNEQFF; CDR3nt: TGTGCCAGCTCTCCGGGCGGGTACAATGAGCAGTTCTTC
v_gene: TRBV5-5; j_gene: TRBJ2-5; d_gene: TRBD1; abundance: -; CDR3aa: CASSLAPGQGPQETQYF; CDR3nt: TGTGCCAGCAGCTTGGCACCTGGACAGGGGCCTCAAGAGACCCAGTACTTC
v_gene: TRBV2; j_gene: TRBJ2-5; d_gene: TRBD2; abundance: -; CDR3aa: CASRGRDSGGVETQYF; CDR3nt: TGTGCCAGCAGGGGCCGTGATAGCGGGGGAGTAGAGACCCAGTACTTC
v_gene: TRBV7-6; j_gene: TRBJ2-5; d_gene: -; abundance: -; CDR3aa: CASSPRLVGETQYF; CDR3nt: TGTGCCAGCAGCCCAAGACTAGTAGGGGAGACCCAGTACTTC
v_gene: TRBV28; j_gene: TRBJ2-5; d_gene: -; abundance: -; CDR3aa: CASSLVLVGGETQYF; CDR3nt: TGTGCCAGCAGTTTAGTCCTAGTTGGTGGAGAGACCCAGTACTTC
v_gene: TRBV5-1; j_gene: TRBJ1-2; d_gene: TRBD1; abundance: -; CDR3aa: CASSLGTGGKLEYGYTF; CDR3nt: TGCGCCAGCAGCTTGGGGACAGGGGGCAAATTGGAGTATGGCTACACCTTC